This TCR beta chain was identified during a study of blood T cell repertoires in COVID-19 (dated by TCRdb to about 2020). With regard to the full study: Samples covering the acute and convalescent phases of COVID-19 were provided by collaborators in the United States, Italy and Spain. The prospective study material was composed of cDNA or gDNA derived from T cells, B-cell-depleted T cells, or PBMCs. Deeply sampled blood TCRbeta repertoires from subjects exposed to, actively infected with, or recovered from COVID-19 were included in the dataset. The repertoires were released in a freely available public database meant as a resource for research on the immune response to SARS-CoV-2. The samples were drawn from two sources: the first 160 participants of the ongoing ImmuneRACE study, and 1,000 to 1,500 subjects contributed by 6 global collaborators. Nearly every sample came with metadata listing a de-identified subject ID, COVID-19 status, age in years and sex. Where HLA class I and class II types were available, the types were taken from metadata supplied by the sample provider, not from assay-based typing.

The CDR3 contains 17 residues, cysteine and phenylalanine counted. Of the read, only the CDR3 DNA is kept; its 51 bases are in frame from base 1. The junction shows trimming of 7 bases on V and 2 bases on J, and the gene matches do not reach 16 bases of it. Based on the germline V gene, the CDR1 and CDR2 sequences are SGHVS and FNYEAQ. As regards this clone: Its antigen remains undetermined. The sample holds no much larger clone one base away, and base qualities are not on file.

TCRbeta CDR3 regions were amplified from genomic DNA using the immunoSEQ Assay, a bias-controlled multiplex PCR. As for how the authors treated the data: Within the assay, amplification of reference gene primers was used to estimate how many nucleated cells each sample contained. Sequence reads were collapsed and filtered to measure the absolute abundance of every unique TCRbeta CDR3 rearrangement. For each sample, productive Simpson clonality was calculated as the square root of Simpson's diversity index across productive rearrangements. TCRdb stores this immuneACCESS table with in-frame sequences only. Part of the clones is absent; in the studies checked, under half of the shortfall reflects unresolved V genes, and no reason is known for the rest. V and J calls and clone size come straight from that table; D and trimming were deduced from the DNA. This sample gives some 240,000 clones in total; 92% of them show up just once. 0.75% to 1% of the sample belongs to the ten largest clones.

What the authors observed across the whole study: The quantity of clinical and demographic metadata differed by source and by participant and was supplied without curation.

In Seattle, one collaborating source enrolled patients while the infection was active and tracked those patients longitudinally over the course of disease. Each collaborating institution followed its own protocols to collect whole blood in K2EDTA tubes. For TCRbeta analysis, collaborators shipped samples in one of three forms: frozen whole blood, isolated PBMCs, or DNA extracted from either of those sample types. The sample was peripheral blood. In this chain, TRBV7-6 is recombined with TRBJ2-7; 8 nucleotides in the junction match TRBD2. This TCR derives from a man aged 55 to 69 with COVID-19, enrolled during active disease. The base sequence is TGTGCCAGCACCCTTGGGCAAGGTAGCGGGACCGCCTACGAGCAGTACTTC. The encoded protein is CASTLGQGSGTAYEQYF.